This TCR beta chain was retrieved from a study of shared clonotypes between healthy human individuals (TCRdb year 2020). Background for the entire study: A few men and a couple of women, aged 18 to 49 years, made up the cohort. Libraries were prepared and TCR repertoires were sequenced by different laboratories using diverse techniques, in order to increase sequencing depth and limit assay-specific biases. Leukapheresis yielded between about 0.94 and 9 billion PBMCs per donor. For each donor, CD4 naive and CD4 memory were each run on three plates, CD8 naive on two plates, and CD8 memory on one plate. To estimate repertoire size and how much clonotype sharing occurs between individuals, the study deeply sequenced the blood TCR repertoires of about five healthy adults.

To note about this clone: No antigen is known for it. No base quality information exists; no much larger clone differs at one position.

The donors were healthy, HIV-negative adults who had no recently reported acute infections or vaccinations. Every donor was a Caucasian adult residing in Nashville, Tennessee, USA. CD4+ T cells were enriched by magnetic negative selection, after which naive cells were positively selected on CD45RA and the negative fraction was taken as the memory subset. After blood collection by leukapheresis, PBMCs were isolated using Ficoll-Histopaque density gradient centrifugation and then cryopreserved in the vapor phase of liquid nitrogen. Analytical flow cytometry was used to check the purity and quantity of each magnetically sorted T cell population. Each sorted fraction had its genomic DNA isolated and then quantified by UV absorbance on a Nanodrop 2000c. What the authors observed across the whole study: Pairwise subsampling led to the expectation that sequencing depth would affect the degree of clonotype sharing among donors. Naive subsets generally had larger estimated clonotype richness than memory subsets did. Across several donors, about 5.2% of naive CD4, roughly 3.5% of naive CD8, about 2.3% of memory CD4, and approximately 0.4% of memory CD8 clonotypes were shared. Rarefaction of sorted-subset datasets indicated incomplete sequencing despite the large sequencing depth. Because the study included a small number of donors, the genetic and exposure-history diversity represented was limited. Higher generation probabilities were observed for clonotypes shared by all four sorted-subset donors than for non-shared clonotypes. Only blood was sampled, and tissue TCR repertoires likely differ from those in blood.

Using the deep immunoSEQ assay, multiplex PCR amplified TCR CDR3 regions from genomic DNA. Genomic DNA extracted from each cell subset was distributed evenly over all wells of several immunoSEQ 96-well plates, and each plate served as one replicate. For sorted subsets, roughly 200 ng genomic DNA, equal to about 30,000 T cell genomes, was loaded into each replicate PCR. Purified libraries were quantified with a Qubit 3.0 fluorometer, sized on a Bioanalyzer 2100, and re-quantified with the KAPA Library Quantification kit. Every immunoSEQ 96-well plate was sequenced on a separate single-read 150-cycle Illumina NextSeq 550 flow cell. As for the original processing: Because the immunoSEQ output held only junctional sequences and lacked quality scores, the filtering could not match the filtering applied to full-length reads. Sequences were annotated with PyIR, a Python wrapper for IgBLAST v1.9, and V/J genes and CDR3 were assigned using IMGT germline references. Reads were removed for weak V/J assignments (E-value above 1e-6), missing CDR3, stop codons, out-of-frame junctions, or ambiguous translated residues. V3J clonotypes were defined as sequences sharing the same inferred V gene, J gene, and CDR3 amino acid sequence. To compute the percentage overlap between repertoires, the number of shared unique clonotypes was divided by the size of the smaller repertoire. Repertoire richness was assessed with RTK rarefaction, the Chao1 estimator, and Recon v2.1 estimates of unobserved clonotypes. For all TCRbeta clonotypes obtained by the gDNA method from a handful of donors, generation probabilities were computed with OLGA. TCRdb's version of the immuneACCESS table is confined to in-frame rearrangements and falls short of the full clone set. An unresolved V gene accounts for under half of the shortfall where checked; the remainder is of unknown origin. That table furnishes V, J and clone size, whereas the DNA furnished D and trimming. The sample table shows around 2.5 million clones, and roughly 93% are seen once. The ten largest clones represent 0.36% of the sample.

CDR1 and CDR2, per the germline V gene, are SGHTA and FQGTGA. Inclusive of the bounding cysteine and phenylalanine, the CDR3 is 16 residues long. This entry keeps only the CDR3 DNA: 48 bases, framed from base 1. V lost 5 bases and J lost 6 bases; the stretch between them is 21 bases long. This sequence was found in a man aged 18 to 29 in good health. Some clones in this sample may be carry-over from other donors' samples. The rearrangement combines TRBV7-3 with TRBJ2-3; the D region possibly corresponds to TRBD2 (6 bases align). Sample: naive CD4+ T cells from PBMCs. Read against the paper, the sample's cell subset or site label means: CD45RA+ positively selected. DNA sequence: TGTGCCAGCAGCCCCACGACTAGTTCATCATTTGATACGCAGTATTTT. It translates as CASSPTTSSSFDTQYF.